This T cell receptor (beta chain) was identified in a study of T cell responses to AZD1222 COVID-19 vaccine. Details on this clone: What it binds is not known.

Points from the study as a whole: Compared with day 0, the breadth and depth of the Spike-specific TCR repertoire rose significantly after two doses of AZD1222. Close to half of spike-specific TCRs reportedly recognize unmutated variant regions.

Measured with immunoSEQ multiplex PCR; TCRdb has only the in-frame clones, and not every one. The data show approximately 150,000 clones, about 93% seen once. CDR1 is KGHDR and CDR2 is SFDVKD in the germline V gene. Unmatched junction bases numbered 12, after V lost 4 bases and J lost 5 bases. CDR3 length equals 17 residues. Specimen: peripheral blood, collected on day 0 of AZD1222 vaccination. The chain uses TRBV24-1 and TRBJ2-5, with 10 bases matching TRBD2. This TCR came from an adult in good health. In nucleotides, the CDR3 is TGTGCCACCAGTGACCTCCCCTCGAGCGGGAGGGGGGAGACCCAGTACTTC. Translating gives CATSDLPSSGRGETQYF.